The 7 T cell receptor beta chains below come from one sample, sequenced in a study of blood T cell repertoires in COVID-19. TCRdb keeps only in-frame clones here, not all; method: immunoSEQ multiplex PCR. This table holds approximately 170,000 clones, 65% to 85% found once. Sequenced sample: peripheral blood. These receptor sequences come from a woman in her 70s who had recovered from COVID-19.

The sample holds a few counts of this clone. The rearrangement links TRBV4-1 to TRBJ2-1; 11 bases are shared with TRBD2. The CDR3 loop spans 14 amino acids. Per the germline V gene, CDR1 is MGHRA and CDR2 is YSYEKL. Trimming cost V 2 bases and J 7 bases; bases outside gene matches: 1. The CDR3 reads CASSQWTSGNEQFF. CDR3 coding DNA: TGCGCCAGCAGCCAATGGACTAGCGGGAATGAGCAGTTCTTC.

This clone has only a few counts. The chain combines TRBV15 with TRBJ2-2; a weak D match, TRBD1 (7 bases). V lost 0 bases and J 3 bases, leaving 11 bases between the germline ends. The CDR3 is 16 residues long. CDR1 and CDR2 from the germline V gene are LNHNV and YYDKDF (reference sequence). The CDR3 DNA sequence: TGTGCCACCAGCAGAGACAGGGGGGAGGACACCGGGGAGCTGTTTTTT. It yields the protein CATSRDRGEDTGELFF.

This clone was seen a few times. The rearrangement uses TRBV6-2 or TRBV6-3 and TRBJ1-6, with D possibly matching TRBD1 (6 bases). The CDR3 loop spans 16 amino acids. V was clipped by 4 bases and J by 5 bases, with 15 bases between them. Germline V gene sequence: CDR1 MNHEY, CDR2 SVGEGT. The CDR3 nucleotides are TGTGCCAGCAGTTTGCCCGGGACAAGAAATAATTCACCCCTCCACTTT. This translates into CASSLPGTRNNSPLHF.

The DNA of the CDR3 is TGTGCCAGCAGTTACTGGGAAGGGGTACAAAATGAGCAGTTCTTC. It translates to CASSYWEGVQNEQFF. V usage is TRBV6-6 and J usage is TRBJ2-1; weak D call: TRBD1 (5 bases). The ends were cut back, 1 base at V and 7 bases at J, with 14 bases in the middle. The CDR3 spans 15 residues. Germline CDR1 reads MNHNY; CDR2 reads SVGAGI (reference sequence).

This clone was seen only a few times. The rearrangement joins TRBV27 to TRBJ1-6; D is unclear. From germline, CDR1 is MNHEY and CDR2 SMNVEV (reference sequence). This CDR3 region has 13 residues. V was shortened by 3 bases and J by 8 bases, with 8 bases between the two germline ends. The CDR3 region is CASSFGGDSPLHF. The CDR3 nucleotides are TGTGCCAGCAGTTTCGGCGGTGATTCACCCCTCCACTTT.

The table lists this clone with a few counts. The V gene is TRBV10-1, the J gene TRBJ2-1, with D perhaps matching TRBD1 (6 bases). V lost 6 bases to trimming and J lost 5 bases, with 11 bases between them. CDR3 length: 13 amino acids. Looked up from germline, CDR1 is WNHNN and CDR2 is SYGVQD (reference sequence). The CDR3 sequence: CASRPGQHNEQFF. The CDR3, as DNA: TGCGCCAGCAGACCCGGACAGCACAATGAGCAGTTCTTC.

This rearrangement joins TRBV19 to TRBJ1-2; TRBD1 agrees at 7 bases. V shed 7 bases, J shed 3 bases, and the junction held 5 bases outside the gene matches. The germline V gene has CDR1 LNHDA and CDR2 SQIVND (reference sequence). The CDR3 length is 13 residues. CDR3 protein: CASTETGHYGYTF. CDR3 coding DNA: TGTGCCAGTACGGAGACAGGGCACTATGGCTACACCTTC.